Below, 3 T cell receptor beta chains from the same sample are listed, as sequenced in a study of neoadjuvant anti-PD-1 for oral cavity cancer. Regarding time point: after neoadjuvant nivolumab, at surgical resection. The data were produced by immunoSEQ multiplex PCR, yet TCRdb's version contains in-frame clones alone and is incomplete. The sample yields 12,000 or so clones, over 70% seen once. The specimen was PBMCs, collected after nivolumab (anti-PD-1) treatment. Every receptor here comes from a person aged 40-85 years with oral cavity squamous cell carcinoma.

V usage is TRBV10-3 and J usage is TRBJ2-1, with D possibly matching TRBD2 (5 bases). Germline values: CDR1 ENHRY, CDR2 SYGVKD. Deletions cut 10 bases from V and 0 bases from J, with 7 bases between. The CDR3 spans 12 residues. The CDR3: CATEGSYNEQFF. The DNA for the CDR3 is TGTGCCACCGAGGGCTCCTACAATGAGCAGTTCTTC.

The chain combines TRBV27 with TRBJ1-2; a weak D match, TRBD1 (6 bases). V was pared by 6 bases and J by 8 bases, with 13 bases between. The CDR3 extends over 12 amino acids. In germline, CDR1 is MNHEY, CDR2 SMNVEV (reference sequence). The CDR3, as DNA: TGTGCCAGCAGAGCACAGGGATGGGGCTACACCTTC. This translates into CASRAQGWGYTF.

The CDR3 sequence is CASSHDRGLGTGELFF. The CDR3 DNA sequence: TGTGCCAGCAGCCACGACAGGGGGCTAGGCACCGGGGAGCTGTTTTTT. The chain combines TRBV4-2 with TRBJ2-2, with 10 bases identical to TRBD1. CDR1 and CDR2 from the germline V gene are LGHNA and YNFKEQ. CDR3 length: 16 amino acids. V shed 3 bases, J shed 4 bases, and the junction held 5 bases outside the gene matches.